One and the same sample provided the 23 T cell receptor beta chains below, sequenced in a study of T cell responses to AZD1222 COVID-19 vaccine. Generated by immunoSEQ multiplex PCR, the TCRdb table keeps only in-frame clones and is missing some. The sample has about 180,000 clones; 94% are singletons. This specimen consisted of peripheral blood, obtained 28 days after the second AZD1222 dose. The receptor set was obtained from an adult who received the AZD1222 COVID-19 vaccine.

This chain links TRBV28 with TRBJ1-1, with a tentative D call TRBD1 (6 bases). The CDR3 is 11 amino acids. Trimming took off 6 bases at V and 11 bases at J, with 13 bases between the two ends. CDR1 is MDHEN, CDR2 SYDVKM, per germline. The CDR3 region has the DNA TGTGCCAGCAGATACCACAGGGCCGCTTTCTTT. Its translation is CASRYHRAAFF. The complete variable domain, with remaining parts taken from reference TRBV28 and TRBJ1-1, reads DVKVTQSSRYLVKRTGEKVFLECVQDMDHENMFWYRQDPGLGLRLIYFSYDVKMKEKGDIPEGYSVSREKKERFSLILESASTNQTSMYLCASRYHRAAFFGQGTRLTVV.

The chain combines TRBV2 with TRBJ1-2; tentative D call: TRBD1 (6 bases). Trimming left V 5 bases short and J 4 bases short, with 17 bases between. This CDR3 is built from 15 residues. Germline assignment: CDR1 SNHLY and CDR2 FYNNEI. CDR3: CASSQGPTGLYGYTF. DNA for the CDR3: TGTGCCAGCAGTCAGGGCCCCACAGGGCTCTATGGCTACACCTTC.

The rearrangement joins TRBV19 to TRBJ1-2, with D unresolved. The CDR3 has 13 amino acids. Germline CDR1 LNHDA, CDR2 SQIVND (reference sequence). The germline V and J ends were trimmed by 6 bases and 2 bases, with 10 bases remaining between them. CDR3 in amino acids: CASRPTVNYGYTF. For the CDR3, the DNA is TGTGCCAGTAGACCTACAGTGAACTATGGCTACACCTTC.

The genes are TRBV9 and TRBJ2-1; tentative D call: TRBD1 (6 bases). Trimming shortened V by 2 bases and J by 9 bases, and 12 bases separated the two germline ends. The germline gives CDR1 SGDLS, CDR2 YYNGEE. The CDR3 covers 13 residues. Here the CDR3 DNA reads TGTGCCAGCAGCGTTGGGGGCGCGCCTGAGCAGTTCTTC. Its protein is CASSVGGAPEQFF.

The chain is built from TRBV5-1 and TRBJ2-1; D remains ambiguous. The germline CDR1 and CDR2 sequences are SGHRS and YFSETQ. Trimming took off 0 bases at V and 9 bases at J, with 7 bases between the two ends. CDR3 size: 12 residues. The chain's CDR3 is CASSLGVGEQFF. As DNA, the CDR3 is TGCGCCAGCAGCTTGGGCGTTGGTGAGCAGTTCTTC. Supplemented by reference TRBV5-1 and TRBJ2-1, the full variable domain reads KAGVTQTPRYLIKTRGQQVTLSCSPISGHRSVSWYQQTPGQGLQFLFEYFSETQRNKGNFPGRFSGRQFSNSRSEMNVSTLELGDSALYLCASSLGVGEQFFGPGTRLTVL.

The J gene is TRBJ2-2, the V gene TRBV6-5, with D possibly matching TRBD2 (6 bases). Germline CDR1 reads MNHEY; CDR2 reads SVGAGI. The length of the CDR3 is 14 residues. With 7 bases removed from V and 7 bases from J, the gap between germline ends came to 16 bases. CDR3 in amino acids: CASINMLGGGELFF. As DNA, the CDR3 is TGTGCCAGCATAAACATGCTCGGGGGCGGGGAGCTGTTTTTT.

The chain couples TRBV4-1 to TRBJ1-6, with D perhaps TRBD1 (5 bases). CDR1 MGHRA and CDR2 YSYEKL come from the germline V gene. The CDR3 runs 15 residues. The V end lost 0 bases, the J end lost 5 bases, and 8 bases lay between the germline ends. Written as DNA, the CDR3 is TGCGCCAGCAGCCAAGAGGGACGGAATAATTCACCCCTCCACTTT. Its protein is CASSQEGRNNSPLHF.

Concerning this clone itself: Other DNA sequences in the same sample also yield this CDR3. The rearrangement links TRBV19 to TRBJ2-6, with 10 bases identical to TRBD1. Germline values: CDR1 LNHDA, CDR2 SQIVND (reference sequence). V dropped 3 bases and J dropped 1; count of bases not matched to a gene: 3. This CDR3 region has 17 residues. The CDR3 nucleotides read TGTGCCAGTAGTATTGGGACAGGGGTGTCTGGGGCCAACGTCCTGACTTTC. Protein: CASSIGTGVSGANVLTF.

The gene calls are TRBV28 and TRBJ1-6; D unclear. The CDR3 extends over 17 amino acids. In germline, CDR1 is MDHEN, CDR2 SYDVKM. The V end lost 7 bases, the J end lost 0 bases, and 16 bases lay between the germline ends. CDR3 sequence (DNA): TGTGCCAGCAAGATGGGCGGGGAGAGCTCCTATAATTCACCCCTCCACTTT. Protein product: CASKMGGESSYNSPLHF.

The J gene is TRBJ2-4, the V gene TRBV3-1 (or the pseudogene TRBV3-2), with TRBD2 as a possible D gene (6 bases). Germline assignment: CDR1 LGHDT and CDR2 YNNKEL (reference sequence). The length of the CDR3 is 14 residues. V was cut by 3 bases and J by 3 bases, with 9 bases left in between. CDR3 loop: CASSQGLIKNIQYF. For the CDR3, the DNA is TGTGCCAGCAGCCAGGGACTTATCAAAAACATTCAGTACTTC.

The CDR3 loop is CASSLIGNSPLHF. For the CDR3, the DNA is TGTGCCAGCAGTTTAATAGGGAATTCACCCCTCCACTTT. The rearrangement links TRBV28 to TRBJ1-6, with D hard to call. CDR3 length equals 13 residues. CDR1 is MDHEN, CDR2 SYDVKM, per germline. Trimming took off 2 bases at V and 7 bases at J, with 6 bases between the two ends.

V is TRBV25-1 and J is TRBJ2-5; D is unresolved. V gave up 7 bases and J gave up 2 bases, with 8 bases separating them. Germline-derived CDR1 and CDR2 are MGHDK and SYGVNS. This CDR3 region has 12 residues. The CDR3 loop reads CASKNTQETQYF. In DNA form, the CDR3 reads TGTGCCAGCAAAAACACTCAAGAGACCCAGTACTTC.

The chain is built from TRBV19 and TRBJ1-5; D unresolved. The CDR3 has 14 amino acids. Germline CDR1 and CDR2: LNHDA and SQIVND (reference sequence). V lost 6 bases and J lost 11, with 20 bases in between. CDR3 protein: CASRKDPSIKTQHF. The DNA for the CDR3 is TGTGCCAGTAGGAAAGACCCCTCGATTAAAACCCAGCATTTT. The variable domain in full, completed from reference TRBV19 and TRBJ1-5, reads DGGITQSPKYLFRKEGQNVTLSCEQNLNHDAMYWYRQDPGQGLRLIYYSQIVNDFQKGDIAEGYSVSREKKESFPLTVTSAQKNPTAFYLCASRKDPSIKTQHFGDGTRLSIL.

The rearrangement joins TRBV9 to TRBJ1-1; 9 bases are a match to TRBD1. V lost 4 bases and J lost 4; bases outside the gene matches: 8. Germline V gene sequence: CDR1 SGDLS, CDR2 YYNGEE. The CDR3 contains 15 residues. The CDR3 here is CASSPSGQGPTEAFF. DNA for the CDR3: TGTGCCAGCAGCCCCTCCGGACAGGGGCCCACTGAAGCTTTCTTT. Variable domain in full (rest from reference TRBV9 and TRBJ1-1): DSGVTQTPKHLITATGQRVTLRCSPRSGDLSVYWYQQSLDQGLQFLIQYYNGEERAKGNILERFSAQQFPDLHSELNLSSLELGDSALYFCASSPSGQGPTEAFFGQGTRLTVV.

The J gene is TRBJ2-7, the V gene TRBV27; D is perhaps TRBD1 (6 bases). CDR1 and CDR2 (germline): MNHEY, SMNVEV (reference sequence). The V and J ends lost 5 bases and 0 bases respectively, with 20 bases between them. This CDR3 spans 17 amino acids. CDR3: CASSPLRTAKSSYEQYF. CDR3 DNA: TGTGCCAGCAGTCCCCTGAGGACAGCCAAGTCCTCCTACGAGCAGTACTTC.

The chain links TRBV2 to TRBJ1-5; D remains ambiguous. The CDR3 loop spans 15 amino acids. V lost 3 bases, J lost 5 bases, and 14 bases lay in between. The germline gives CDR1 SNHLY, CDR2 FYNNEI. As DNA, the CDR3 is TGTGCCAGCAGTGATCCCCGGGGTGGCGATCAGCCCCAGCATTTT. This codes for CASSDPRGGDQPQHF.

The V call is TRBV2, the J call TRBJ1-6; 8 positions match TRBD1. The CDR3 is 16 residues long. Looked up from germline, CDR1 is SNHLY and CDR2 is FYNNEI. Trimming took 8 bases from V and 15 from J; bases not matched to a gene: 21. The DNA for the CDR3 is TGTGCCAGCTACGGAATCCGGACAGGGCTCTTAGAACTCCTCCACTTT. Its translation is CASYGIRTGLLELLHF.

CDR3 sequence: CASSPKGADYGYTF. The CDR3 DNA reads TGCGCCAGCAGCCCGAAGGGGGCAGACTATGGCTACACCTTC. The chain has TRBV5-1 and TRBJ1-2; 7 bases are a match to TRBD1. The CDR3 runs to 14 residues. Germline assignment: CDR1 SGHRS and CDR2 YFSETQ. Trimming cost V 4 bases and J 3 bases; bases outside gene matches: 6. Supplemented by reference TRBV5-1 and TRBJ1-2, the full variable domain reads KAGVTQTPRYLIKTRGQQVTLSCSPISGHRSVSWYQQTPGQGLQFLFEYFSETQRNKGNFPGRFSGRQFSNSRSEMNVSTLELGDSALYLCASSPKGADYGYTFGSGTRLTVV.

The chain recombines TRBV19 with TRBJ1-5, with D hard to call. CDR1 is LNHDA, CDR2 SQIVND, per germline (reference sequence). V lost 3 bases to trimming and J lost 1 base, with 19 bases between them. There are 18 residues in the CDR3. CDR3 in DNA: TGTGCCAGTAGTATTATGTCGGTTGGCACAGCGAGCAATCAGCCCCAGCATTTT. Translated, it gives CASSIMSVGTASNQPQHF.

CDR3 nucleotide sequence: TGTGCCAGTAGAATCGGTTACGGCACTGAAGCTTTCTTT. It is translated as CASRIGYGTEAFF. This chain uses TRBV28 with TRBJ1-1; no definite D call. V lost 9 bases, J lost 4 bases, and 15 bases lay in between. The CDR3 extends over 13 amino acids. Germline lookup yields CDR1 MDHEN and CDR2 SYDVKM.

V gene TRBV6-1 combines with J gene TRBJ2-3, with no clear D. CDR1 and CDR2 (germline): MNHNS, SASEGT. Trimming pared 2 bases from V and 6 bases from J, leaving 18 bases between. The CDR3 extends over 16 amino acids. The CDR3 protein is CASSELEAVRRDTQYF. The DNA for the CDR3 is TGTGCCAGCAGTGAACTAGAGGCGGTTCGTAGGGATACGCAGTATTTT.

The gene calls are TRBV5-1 and TRBJ1-2; no reliable D call. V dropped 4 bases and J dropped 7 bases, with 14 bases sitting between them. The CDR3 consists of 13 residues. Per the germline V gene, CDR1 is SGHRS and CDR2 is YFSETQ. CDR3: CASSSRDGGGYTF. The CDR3, as DNA: TGCGCCAGCAGCAGCCGGGATGGCGGTGGCTACACCTTC.

This chain joins TRBV19 and TRBJ1-4, with TRBD1 as a possible D gene (6 bases). V was clipped by 3 bases and J by 5 bases, with 10 bases between them. The CDR3 sequence is 14 residues long. Germline V gene data show CDR1 as LNHDA and CDR2 as SQIVND (reference sequence). CDR3 region: CASSIRGQNEKLFF. The CDR3, as DNA: TGTGCCAGTAGTATTCGGGGACAAAATGAAAAACTGTTTTTT.